Each of the 21 T cell receptor beta chains below was sequenced from the same sample in a study of vaccination effects on CD4 cells after COVID-19. At the end of 9 to 11 days of culture, CD4+ T cells were isolated. Repertoires were generated with immunoSEQ multiplex PCR, while TCRdb's copy carries only in-frame clones and drops some. The data contain around 30,000 clones, over 55% of them seen just once; the ten biggest clones take up approximately 9.9%. Their antigens remain unidentified. Source: CD4+ T cells from PBMCs cultured without peptide, taken before COVID-19 vaccination. Every receptor here comes from a human donor who received a COVID-19 vaccine.

This sequence joins TRBV7-8 and TRBJ2-1; 8 positions match TRBD2. V was clipped by 2 bases and J by 1 base; unmatched bases: 16. The CDR3 loop spans 20 amino acids. Germline V gene lookup returns CDR1 SGHVS and CDR2 FQNEAQ. CDR3 sequence reads: CASSLFRAGVSLRSYNEQFF. CDR3 bases: TGTGCCAGCAGCTTATTCCGAGCGGGAGTCTCCCTTAGGTCCTACAATGAGCAGTTCTTC.

The J gene is TRBJ1-2, the V gene TRBV16; D is ambiguous. The CDR3 is 14 amino acids. The V and J ends lost 0 bases and 3 bases respectively, with 8 bases between them. Germline CDR1 and CDR2: KGHSY and FQNENV. The CDR3 loop is CASSQSNRYYGYTF. The CDR3 nucleotides read TGTGCCAGCAGCCAATCGAACAGATACTATGGCTACACCTTC.

This clone was seen just once. V is TRBV6-4 and J is TRBJ2-1, with D possibly being TRBD2 (5 bases). CDR3 length equals 14 residues. CDR1 is MRHNA, CDR2 SNTAGT, per germline. The V gene lost 5 bases and the J gene lost 8 bases, with 16 bases spanning the gap. CDR3 amino acids: CASSLTGARDEQFF. CDR3 in DNA: TGTGCCAGCAGTCTTACCGGTGCGAGGGATGAGCAGTTCTTC.

The V and J genes are TRBV19 and TRBJ1-2; D might be TRBD1 (5 bases). Germline CDR1 is LNHDA and CDR2 is SQIVND (reference sequence). The CDR3 loop spans 15 amino acids. V dropped 7 bases and J dropped 2 bases, with 17 bases sitting between them. CDR3 sequence reads: CASNEGWTENYGYTF. In DNA form, the CDR3 reads TGTGCCAGTAATGAGGGGTGGACGGAGAACTATGGCTACACCTTC.

V usage is TRBV14 and J usage is TRBJ2-1; 11 nucleotides line up with TRBD1. The germline gives CDR1 SGHDN, CDR2 FVKESK. The CDR3 spans 16 residues. With 2 bases clipped from V and 10 bases from J, the junction kept 10 bases outside the gene matches. CDR3 nucleotides: TGTGCCAGCAGCCAAATCCCGGGACAGGGGGATAACGAGCAGTTCTTC. As protein: CASSQIPGQGDNEQFF.

The chain employs TRBV5-6 and TRBJ1-1; D is undetermined. Germline V lookup: CDR1 SGHDT, CDR2 YYEEEE. This CDR3 has 12 amino acids. Trimming took off 2 bases at V and 5 bases at J, with 7 bases between the two ends. CDR3 sequence: CASSFGGTEAFF. For the CDR3, the DNA is TGTGCCAGCAGCTTTGGAGGTACTGAAGCTTTCTTT.

This clone was seen a handful of times. The chain recombines TRBV7-9 with TRBJ2-3; D may correspond to TRBD1 or TRBD2 (5 bases each). Trimming pared 8 bases from V and 4 bases from J, leaving 13 bases between. CDR1 and CDR2 (germline): SEHNR, FQNEAQ (reference sequence). There are 13 residues in the CDR3. The CDR3 loop reads CASWFRGADTQYF. In DNA form, the CDR3 reads TGTGCCAGCTGGTTTAGGGGAGCAGATACGCAGTATTTT. The full variable domain, its missing parts supplied by reference TRBV7-9 and TRBJ2-3, is DTGVSQNPRHKITKRGQNVTFRCDPISEHNRLYWYRQTLGQGPEFLTYFQNEAQLEKSRLLSDRFSAERPKGSFSTLEIQRTEQGDSAMYLCASWFRGADTQYFGPGTRLTVL.

This clone was seen a few times. The chain recombines TRBV11-3 with TRBJ2-1; D uncertain. The V end lost 2 bases, the J end lost 6 bases, and 11 bases lay between the germline ends. The CDR3 length is 14 residues. CDR1 SGHNT and CDR2 YENEEA come from the germline V gene. CDR3 protein: CASSLNPAANEQFF. As DNA, the CDR3 is TGTGCCAGCAGCTTAAATCCGGCGGCCAATGAGCAGTTCTTC. Together with reference TRBV11-3 and TRBJ2-1, the CDR3 gives the full variable domain: EAGVVQSPRYKIIEKKQPVAFWCNPISGHNTLYWYLQNLGQGPELLIRYENEEAVDDSQLPKDRFSAERLKGVDSTLKIQPAELGDSAVYLCASSLNPAANEQFFGPGTRLTVL.

CDR3 amino acids: CASGLYPGGRPLNTEAFF. The CDR3, as DNA: TGTGCTAGTGGTTTGTACCCAGGGGGCAGGCCTCTGAACACTGAAGCTTTCTTT. This chain connects TRBV12-5 to TRBJ1-1; 8 bases map to TRBD1. Germline CDR1 is LGHNT and CDR2 is FRNRAP. Trimming removed 2 bases from V and 0 bases from J; junction bases left unmatched: 11. CDR3 length: 18 residues.

CDR3 in DNA: TGTGCCAGCAGTTACGCACCGGGACAGGGGGGTCCCCTCCACTTT. Translating gives CASSYAPGQGGPLHF. This chain links TRBV6-5 with TRBJ1-6, with 11 bases identical to TRBD1. The CDR3 runs to 15 residues. The germline V gene encodes CDR1 MNHEY and CDR2 SVGAGI. V was clipped by 2 bases and J by 13 bases; unmatched bases: 7.

V is TRBV14 and J is TRBJ1-3, with 7 bases lining up with TRBD1. The CDR3 contains 19 residues. Germline values: CDR1 SGHDN, CDR2 FVKESK. The junction had 15 bases not matched to a gene; V was cut back by 4 bases and J by 0 bases. The CDR3 nucleotides read TGTGCCAGCAGCCCCGATAGGGGGCTCAGACCAACCTCTGGAAACACCATATATTTT. This sequence encodes CASSPDRGLRPTSGNTIYF. Full variable domain (missing parts from reference TRBV14 and TRBJ1-3): EAGVTQFPSHSVIEKGQTVTLRCDPISGHDNLYWYRRVMGKEIKFLLHFVKESKQDESGMPNNRFLAERTGGTYSTLKVQPAELEDSGVYFCASSPDRGLRPTSGNTIYFGEGSWLTVV.

The genes are TRBV27 and TRBJ1-5; TRBD1 matches 8 bases. V lost 5 bases, J lost 2 bases, and 2 bases stayed unmatched. The CDR3 contains 14 residues. Germline-derived CDR1 and CDR2 are MNHEY and SMNVEV (reference sequence). CDR3 nucleotides: TGTGCCAGCAGTGCGGACAGGGGCAATCAGCCCCAGCATTTT. Protein sequence: CASSADRGNQPQHF.

In this sample, this clone turned up a few times. The J gene is TRBJ2-1, the V gene TRBV4-1, with D unresolved. This CDR3 region has 15 residues. Germline CDR1 MGHRA, CDR2 YSYEKL. Deletions cut 3 bases from V and 0 bases from J, with 9 bases between. The DNA for the CDR3 is TGCGCCAGCAGCCACATGCCACCCTCCTACAATGAGCAGTTCTTC. Amino acid sequence: CASSHMPPSYNEQFF.

This clone has only a few counts. This chain joins TRBV2 and TRBJ1-4; TRBD1 might be the D (5 bases). The CDR3 runs to 12 residues. Germline V gene sequence: CDR1 SNHLY, CDR2 FYNNEI. V was cut by 6 bases and J by 8 bases, with 10 bases left in between. The CDR3 here is CASRRDSEKLFF. The CDR3 DNA reads TGTGCCAGCAGGCGGGACTCCGAAAAACTGTTTTTT. Using reference TRBV2 and TRBJ1-4 for the parts outside the CDR3, the full variable domain is EPEVTQTPSHQVTQMGQEVILRCVPISNHLYFYWYRQILGQKVEFLVSFYNNEISEKSEIFDDQFSVERPDGSNFTLKIRSTKLEDSAMYFCASRRDSEKLFFGSGTQLSVL.

This clone showed up just once. CDR3 in DNA: TGTGCCAGCAGCTTCGGCAGAAGGGTCGGCACAGATACGCAGTATTTT. Protein sequence: CASSFGRRVGTDTQYF. The rearrangement links TRBV7-8 to TRBJ2-3; D is unclear. Per the germline V gene, CDR1 is SGHVS and CDR2 is FQNEAQ. This CDR3 contains 16 residues. V lost 3 bases and J 1 base, leaving 14 bases between the germline ends.

This chain's CDR3 is CASSREPKSNEQFF. CDR3 DNA: TGTGCCAGTAGTCGAGAACCCAAATCCAATGAGCAGTTCTTC. This sequence joins TRBV19 and TRBJ2-1, with D uncertain. Germline CDR1 LNHDA, CDR2 SQIVND (reference sequence). The CDR3 sequence is 14 residues long. With 5 bases removed from V and 6 bases from J, the gap between germline ends came to 14 bases. The whole variable domain, remainder taken from reference TRBV19 and TRBJ2-1, is DGGITQSPKYLFRKEGQNVTLSCEQNLNHDAMYWYRQDPGQGLRLIYYSQIVNDFQKGDIAEGYSVSREKKESFPLTVTSAQKNPTAFYLCASSREPKSNEQFFGPGTRLTVL.

The genes are TRBV27 and TRBJ2-7, with 7 bases matching TRBD1. The trim removed 5 bases at V and 0 bases at J, leaving 4 bases unmatched. Germline loops: CDR1 MNHEY, CDR2 SMNVEV (reference sequence). The CDR3 extends over 14 amino acids. The CDR3 sequence is CASSPTGSSYEQYF. The CDR3 DNA reads TGTGCCAGCAGTCCGACAGGGAGCTCCTACGAGCAGTACTTC.

The V gene is TRBV10-2, the J gene TRBJ2-1; D remains unclear. The CDR3 covers 12 residues. Per germline, CDR1 WSHSY and CDR2 SAAADI. The V end was cut by 0 bases, the J end by 3 bases, with 0 bases between. Written as DNA, the CDR3 is TGCGCCAGCAGTGAGTCCTACAATGAGCAGTTCTTC. Protein product: CASSESYNEQFF.

This rearrangement joins TRBV9 to TRBJ2-2, with TRBD2 matching 7 bases. Germline V gives CDR1 SGDLS, CDR2 YYNGEE. This CDR3 has 16 residues. Unmatched junction bases numbered 7, after V lost 4 bases and J lost 1 base. CDR3 protein: CASSSSGIQNTGELFF. As DNA, the CDR3 is TGTGCCAGCAGCTCCAGCGGGATCCAGAACACCGGGGAGCTGTTTTTT.

The chain uses TRBV24-1 and TRBJ1-2, with 8 bases fitting TRBD1. The CDR3 runs 15 residues. Looked up from germline, CDR1 is KGHDR and CDR2 is SFDVKD. V shed 2 bases and J 3 bases; nucleotides not matched to a gene: 4. CDR3 coding DNA: TGTGCCACCAGTGATTCTTCGACAGGGGACTATGGCTACACCTTC. This gives the protein CATSDSSTGDYGYTF.

The chain is built from TRBV10-2 and TRBJ2-7, with 9 bases matching TRBD1. J gave up 4 bases and V 8 bases, and 12 bases lay outside the gene matches. CDR1 and CDR2 from the germline V gene are WSHSY and SAAADI. The CDR3 runs 15 residues. CDR3 residues: CASVLSGTGRYEQYF. The DNA for the CDR3 is TGCGCCAGCGTACTCTCCGGGACAGGGCGGTACGAGCAGTACTTC.